This T cell receptor beta chain was retrieved from a study of T cells in Graves' hyperthyroidism and ophthalmopathy. Per germline, CDR1 DFQATT and CDR2 SNEGSKA (reference sequence). Trimming took 3 bases from V and 3 from J, leaving 21 bases between them. The CDR3 extends over 16 amino acids. It was RNA transcripts that yielded the amplified TCR beta CDR3 regions. When the TCR CDR3 underwent first-round RT-PCR, the HTBI primer set was used. TCRdb fed the multiplex PCR reads into MiXCR, producing one record per CDR3 protein. The sample records around 500,000 distinct CDR3 sequences, approximately 15% being singletons. This clonotype has ten or more counts.

This receptor was taken from a woman aged 40 to 50 with Graves' hyperthyroidism. Sequencing was done on a sample of blood. This chain connects TRBV20-1 to TRBJ2-7; D ambiguous. Here the CDR3 DNA reads TGCAGTGCTAGTGCCCGATACACCCGAGATAACTACGAGCAGTACTTC. As protein: CSASARYTRDNYEQYF.